These T cell receptor beta chains were read from a single sample in a study of blood T cell repertoires in COVID-19. Some clones are missing from TCRdb's copy, which holds only in-frame ones; the method was immunoSEQ multiplex PCR. The sample comprises hundreds of thousands of clones, 75% to 90% of which are singletons, and around 1.1% rests with the top ten. The specimen was PBMCs or T cells enriched from blood (not recorded which). Receptors were obtained from a man aged 25-40 years who had recovered from COVID-19. CDR3s include the opening cysteine and the closing phenylalanine or tryptophan. A D gene is named only where the DNA matches it firmly. Some rows mark clone size as missing; the rest say once, few, many or name a class of expanded clone.

v_gene: TRBV4-1; abundance: -; j_gene: TRBJ1-4; d_gene: -; CDR3nt: TGCGCCAGCAGCCAAGTCGCGGCTGCAACTAATGAAAAACTGTTTTTT; CDR3aa: CASSQVAAATNEKLFF
v_gene: TRBV19; abundance: -; j_gene: TRBJ1-3; d_gene: -; CDR3nt: TGTGCCACACGGGCAGGGGAGAAGGGACCGGGAAACACCATATATTTT; CDR3aa: CATRAGEKGPGNTIYF
v_gene: TRBV14; abundance: -; j_gene: TRBJ2-7; d_gene: -; CDR3nt: TGTGCCAGCAGCCAAGCCTTCGAGCAGTACTTC; CDR3aa: CASSQAFEQYF
v_gene: TRBV7-9; abundance: -; j_gene: TRBJ1-2; d_gene: -; CDR3nt: -; CDR3aa: CASSLVAGGTF
v_gene: TRBV19; abundance: -; j_gene: TRBJ1-6; d_gene: -; CDR3nt: TGTGCCAGTACCCACAATAATTCACCCCTCCACTTT; CDR3aa: CASTHNNSPLHF
v_gene: TRBV29-1; abundance: -; j_gene: TRBJ2-5; d_gene: -; CDR3nt: TGCAGCGTTGAGAGCGGTAGGCCATTAGAGACCCAGTACTTC; CDR3aa: CSVESGRPLETQYF
v_gene: TRBV27; abundance: -; j_gene: TRBJ2-1; d_gene: TRBD2; CDR3nt: TGTGCCAGCAGGGACTCAGCGGGAGGAGGGTACAATGAGCAGTTCTTC; CDR3aa: CASRDSAGGGYNEQFF
v_gene: TRBV12-3/TRBV12-4; abundance: -; j_gene: TRBJ1-2; d_gene: TRBD1; CDR3nt: TGTGCCAGCAGGCAGGGGGTCGGTGGCTACACCTTC; CDR3aa: CASRQGVGGYTF
v_gene: TRBV10-3; abundance: once; j_gene: TRBJ2-3; d_gene: TRBD2; CDR3nt: TGTGCCATCAGTAAACTACCCCTAGCGGGAGGCACAGATACGCAGTATTTT; CDR3aa: CAISKLPLAGGTDTQYF
v_gene: TRBV4-1; abundance: -; j_gene: TRBJ2-7; d_gene: -; CDR3nt: TGCGCCAGCAGCCAAGCCGGATTCGCGGGCGAGCAGTACTTC; CDR3aa: CASSQAGFAGEQYF
v_gene: TRBV5-1; abundance: -; j_gene: TRBJ2-5; d_gene: TRBD1; CDR3nt: TGCGCCAGCTTCCGGGACAGAGAAGAGACCCAGTACTTC; CDR3aa: CASFRDREETQYF
v_gene: TRBV4-2; abundance: -; j_gene: TRBJ2-7; d_gene: -; CDR3nt: TGTGCCAGCAGCGTGACCAGCGGTAACTCCTACGAGCAGTACTTC; CDR3aa: CASSVTSGNSYEQYF
v_gene: TRBV19; abundance: -; j_gene: TRBJ1-5; d_gene: TRBD1; CDR3nt: TGTGCCAGTAGTCCTTGGACAGGGGGAGGCAATCAGCCCCAGCATTTT; CDR3aa: CASSPWTGGGNQPQHF
v_gene: TRBV5-1; abundance: -; j_gene: TRBJ1-1; d_gene: -; CDR3nt: TGCGCCAGCAGCTTACCGCTAGATCGGGGAGGCACTGAAGCTTTCTTT; CDR3aa: CASSLPLDRGGTEAFF
v_gene: TRBV25-1; abundance: -; j_gene: TRBJ2-4; d_gene: -; CDR3nt: TGTGCCAGCAGTGACCCGGGAAGTCCGTTTCAGTACTTC; CDR3aa: CASSDPGSPFQYF